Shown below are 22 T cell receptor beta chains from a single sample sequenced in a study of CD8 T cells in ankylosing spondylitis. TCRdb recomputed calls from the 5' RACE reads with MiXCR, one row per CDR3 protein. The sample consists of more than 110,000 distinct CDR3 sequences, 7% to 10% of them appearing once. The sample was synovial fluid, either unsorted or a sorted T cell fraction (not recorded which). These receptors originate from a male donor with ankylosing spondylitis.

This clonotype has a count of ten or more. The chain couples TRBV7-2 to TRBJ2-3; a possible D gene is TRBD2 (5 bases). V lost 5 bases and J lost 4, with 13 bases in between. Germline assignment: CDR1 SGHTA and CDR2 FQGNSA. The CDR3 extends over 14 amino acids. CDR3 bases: TGTGCCAGCAGCCTAATAGCGAGGGCAGATACGCAGTATTTT. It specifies CASSLIARADTQYF.

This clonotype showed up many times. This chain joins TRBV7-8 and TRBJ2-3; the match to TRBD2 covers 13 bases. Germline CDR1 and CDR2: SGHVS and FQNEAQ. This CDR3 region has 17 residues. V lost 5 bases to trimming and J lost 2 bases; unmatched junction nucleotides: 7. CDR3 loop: CASSPTSGGAFTDTQYF. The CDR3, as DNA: TGTGCCAGCAGCCCTACTAGCGGGGGGGCTTTCACAGATACGCAGTATTTT.

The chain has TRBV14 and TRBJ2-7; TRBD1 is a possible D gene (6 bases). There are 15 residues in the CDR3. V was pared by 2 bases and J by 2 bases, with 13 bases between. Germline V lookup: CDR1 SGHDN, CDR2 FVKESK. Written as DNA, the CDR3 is TGTGCCAGCAGCCAATTCCGGGACACCGCCTACGAGCAGTACTTC. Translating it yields CASSQFRDTAYEQYF.

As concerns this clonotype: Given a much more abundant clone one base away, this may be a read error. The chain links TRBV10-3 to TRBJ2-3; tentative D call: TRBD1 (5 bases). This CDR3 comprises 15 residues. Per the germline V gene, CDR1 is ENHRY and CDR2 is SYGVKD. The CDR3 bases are TGTGCCATCAGTGATGTCAGGGCCTCCGTGGATACGCGGTATTTT. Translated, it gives CAISDVRASVDTRYF.

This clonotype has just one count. The CDR3 region is CASSNAGTGESDTQYF. CDR3 nucleotides: TGTGCCAGCAGCAACGCCGGGACAGGGGAGTCAGATACGCAGTATTTT. The chain couples TRBV11-1 to TRBJ2-3, with TRBD1 matching over 10 bases. Unmatched junction bases numbered 9, after V lost 5 bases and J lost 4 bases. CDR1 is SGHAT, CDR2 FQDESV, per germline (reference sequence). The CDR3 runs to 16 residues.

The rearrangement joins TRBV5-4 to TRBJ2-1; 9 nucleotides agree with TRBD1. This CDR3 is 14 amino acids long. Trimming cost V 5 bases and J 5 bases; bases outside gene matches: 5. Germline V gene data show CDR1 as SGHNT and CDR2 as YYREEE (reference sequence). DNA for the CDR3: TGTGCCAGCAGTTCTCGACAGGGGGACAATGAGCAGTTCTTC. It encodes CASSSRQGDNEQFF.

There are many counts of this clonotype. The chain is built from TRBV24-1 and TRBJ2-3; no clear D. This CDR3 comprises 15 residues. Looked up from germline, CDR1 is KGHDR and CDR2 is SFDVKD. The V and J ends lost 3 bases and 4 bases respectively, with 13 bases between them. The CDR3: CATSDRPARSDTQYF. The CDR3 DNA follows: TGTGCCACCAGTGATCGCCCGGCTAGGTCAGATACGCAGTATTTT.

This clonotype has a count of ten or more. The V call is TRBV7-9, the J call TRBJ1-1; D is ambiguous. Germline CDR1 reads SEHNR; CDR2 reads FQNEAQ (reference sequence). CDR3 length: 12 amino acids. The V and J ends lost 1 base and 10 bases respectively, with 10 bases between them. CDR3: CASSLEPSGAFF. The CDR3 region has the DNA TGTGCCAGCAGCTTAGAACCGTCAGGAGCTTTCTTT.

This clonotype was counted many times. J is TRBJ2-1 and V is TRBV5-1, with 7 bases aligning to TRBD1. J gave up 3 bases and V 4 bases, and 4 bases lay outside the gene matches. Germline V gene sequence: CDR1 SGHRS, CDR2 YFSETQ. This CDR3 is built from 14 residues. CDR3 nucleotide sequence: TGCGCCAGCAGCCTAGGGGGCCTCTACAATGAGCAGTTCTTC. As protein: CASSLGGLYNEQFF. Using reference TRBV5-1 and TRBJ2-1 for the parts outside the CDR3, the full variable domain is KAGVTQTPRYLIKTRGQQVTLSCSPISGHRSVSWYQQTPGQGLQFLFEYFSETQRNKGNFPGRFSGRQFSNSRSEMNVSTLELGDSALYLCASSLGGLYNEQFFGPGTRLTVL.

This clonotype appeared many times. CDR3 in amino acids: CASSYDRPIADTQYF. CDR3 bases: TGTGCCAGCAGCTACGACAGGCCGATCGCGGATACGCAGTATTTT. V is TRBV12-3 or TRBV12-4 and J is TRBJ2-3, with D tentatively TRBD1 (6 bases). V was clipped by 6 bases and J by 6 bases, with 19 bases between them. The CDR3 has 15 residues.

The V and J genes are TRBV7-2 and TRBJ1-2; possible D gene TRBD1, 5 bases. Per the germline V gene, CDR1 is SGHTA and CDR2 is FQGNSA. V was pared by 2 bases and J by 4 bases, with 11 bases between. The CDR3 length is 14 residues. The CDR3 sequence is CASSLIPDSYGYTF. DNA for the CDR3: TGTGCCAGCAGCTTAATTCCCGACAGCTATGGCTACACCTTC.

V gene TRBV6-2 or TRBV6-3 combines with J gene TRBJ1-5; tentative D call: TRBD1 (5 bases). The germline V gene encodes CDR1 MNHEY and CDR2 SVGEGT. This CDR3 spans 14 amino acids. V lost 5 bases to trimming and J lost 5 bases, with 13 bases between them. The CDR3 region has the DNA TGTGCCAGCAGTACCCGGGACGGATATCAGCCCCAGCATTTT. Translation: CASSTRDGYQPQHF.

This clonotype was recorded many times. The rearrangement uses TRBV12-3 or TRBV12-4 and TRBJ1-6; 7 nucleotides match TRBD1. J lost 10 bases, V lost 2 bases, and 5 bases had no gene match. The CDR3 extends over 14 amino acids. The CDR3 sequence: CASSLWQGGSPLHF. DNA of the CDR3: TGTGCCAGCAGTTTATGGCAGGGGGGCTCACCCCTCCACTTT.

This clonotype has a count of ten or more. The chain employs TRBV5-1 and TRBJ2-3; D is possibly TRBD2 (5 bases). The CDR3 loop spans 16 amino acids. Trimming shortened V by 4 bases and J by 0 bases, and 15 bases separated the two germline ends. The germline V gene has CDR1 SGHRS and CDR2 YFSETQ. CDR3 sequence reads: CASSPPLASSTDTQYF. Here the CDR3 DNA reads TGCGCCAGCAGCCCCCCCTTAGCGTCTAGCACAGATACGCAGTATTTT.

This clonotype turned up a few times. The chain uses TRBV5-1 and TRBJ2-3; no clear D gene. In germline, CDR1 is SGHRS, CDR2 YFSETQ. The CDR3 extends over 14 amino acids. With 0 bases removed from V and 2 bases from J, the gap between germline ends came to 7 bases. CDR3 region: CASSLDPNTDTQYF. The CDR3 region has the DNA TGCGCCAGCAGCTTGGATCCCAACACAGATACGCAGTATTTT.

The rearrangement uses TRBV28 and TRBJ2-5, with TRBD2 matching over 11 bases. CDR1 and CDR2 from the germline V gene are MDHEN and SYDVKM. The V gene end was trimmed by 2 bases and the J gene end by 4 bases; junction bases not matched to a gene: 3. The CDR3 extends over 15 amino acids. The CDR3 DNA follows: TGTGCCAGCAGTTTACGAACTAGCGGGAGAGAGACCCAGTACTTC. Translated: CASSLRTSGRETQYF.

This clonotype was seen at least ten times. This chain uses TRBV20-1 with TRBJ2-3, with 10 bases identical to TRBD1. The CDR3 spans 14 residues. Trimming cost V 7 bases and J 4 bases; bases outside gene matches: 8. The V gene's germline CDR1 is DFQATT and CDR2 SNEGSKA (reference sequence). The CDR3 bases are TGCAGTGTCAGGAGGACAGGGGGTCCAGATACGCAGTATTTT. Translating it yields CSVRRTGGPDTQYF.

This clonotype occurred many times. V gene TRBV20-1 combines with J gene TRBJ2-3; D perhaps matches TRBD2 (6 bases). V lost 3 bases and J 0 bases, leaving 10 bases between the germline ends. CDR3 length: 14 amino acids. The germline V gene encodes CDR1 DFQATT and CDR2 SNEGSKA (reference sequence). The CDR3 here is CSASSGVSTDTQYF. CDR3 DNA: TGCAGTGCTAGTAGCGGAGTAAGCACAGATACGCAGTATTTT.

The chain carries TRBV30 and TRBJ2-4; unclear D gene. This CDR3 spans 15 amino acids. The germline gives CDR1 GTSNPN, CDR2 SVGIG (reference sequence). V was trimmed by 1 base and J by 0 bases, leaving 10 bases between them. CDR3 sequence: CAWSGTGLAKNIQYF. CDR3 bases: TGTGCCTGGAGTGGGACGGGCCTAGCCAAAAACATTCAGTACTTC.

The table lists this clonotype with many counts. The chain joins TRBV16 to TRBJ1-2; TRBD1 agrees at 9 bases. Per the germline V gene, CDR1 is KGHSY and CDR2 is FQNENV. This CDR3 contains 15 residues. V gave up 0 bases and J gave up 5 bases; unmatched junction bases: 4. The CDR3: CASSQSPTGGYGYTF. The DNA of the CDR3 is TGTGCCAGCAGCCAATCTCCGACAGGGGGTTATGGCTACACCTTC.

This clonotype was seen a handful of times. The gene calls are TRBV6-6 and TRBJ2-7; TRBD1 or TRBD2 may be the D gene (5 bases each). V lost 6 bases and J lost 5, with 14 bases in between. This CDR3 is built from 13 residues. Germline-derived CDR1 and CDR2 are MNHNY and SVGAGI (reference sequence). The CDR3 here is CASSYRDVHEQYF. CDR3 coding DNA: TGTGCCAGCAGCTACCGGGACGTCCACGAGCAGTACTTC.

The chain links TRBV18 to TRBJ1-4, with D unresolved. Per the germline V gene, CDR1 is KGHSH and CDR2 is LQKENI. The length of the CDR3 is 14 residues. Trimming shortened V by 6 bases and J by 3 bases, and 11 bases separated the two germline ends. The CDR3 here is CASSPSGANEKLFF. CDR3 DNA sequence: TGTGCCAGCTCCCCCAGTGGAGCTAATGAAAAACTGTTTTTT.